This TCR beta chain was captured by sequencing in a study of T cells in women clearing cervical HPV infection (dated by TCRdb to between 2018 and 2020). Regarding the complete study: Cases were 20 to 25 women with histologically confirmed HPV16-related CIN3 or worse, including a couple of invasive cancers. HLA typing was available for only a few women, so HLA type could not be excluded as a confounder. Cases and controls were matched on age within five years and on year of sample collection. For cases, the median interval between lesion detection and blood sampling was roughly 140 days, with an interquartile range of about 80 to 210 days. Blood from cases was collected at the visit at which the lesion was first identified, whereas blood from controls was collected once infection was no longer detected. Controls were around 25 women whose single incident HPV16 infection cleared within 12 months without precancer or cancer developing. The parent cohort enrolled roughly 9,400 women aged 18 or older in Guanacaste, Costa Rica, in 1993 to 1994 and followed the women for around seven years. Five blinded duplicates per group were added as quality controls, giving about 60 samples: 50 or so participants and 10 replicates. Median age was roughly 33 years in cases versus just over 37 in controls, and baseline characteristics did not differ significantly. Nested within Costa Rica's Guanacaste HPV Natural History Study, an exploratory proof-of-principle case-control study compared TCR repertoires across cervical HPV16 outcomes.

Worth noting for this clone: Its target antigen remains unknown. The DNA ends 3 residues before the CDR3 does, and the rest of the CDR3 is filled in from the germline J gene.

The research as a whole found: Lower TRBV6-7 relative abundance was observed in cases than in controls (around 0.1% versus 0.15%; Bonferroni P = 0.0008). TCR repertoire richness was significantly higher in CIN3+ cases than in controls across sequencing depths, while evenness did not differ. The cross-sectional design could not show whether the associations came before the infection or were a result of it, and neither effector/memory subsets nor HPV-specific T cells were isolated. By combining richness with V gene abundances, random forest classifiers separated cases from controls with an estimated AUC of 0.75 to 0.85. T-cell numbers per sample were unknown, so richness differences could reflect varying T-cell content rather than repertoire biology.

There are 16 amino acids in the CDR3, from cysteine to phenylalanine inclusive. Sequencing covers 39 bases of the CDR3, shown here with the frame starting at base 1. The V end gives up 2 bases and the J end 2 bases, leaving 8 bases in the junction not matched to a gene. The germline V gene provides CDR1 SGHRS and CDR2 YFSETQ. Using the immunoSEQ assay, multiplex PCR amplified TCR beta CDR3 regions from an average of 1200 ng of genomic DNA per sample. To correct primer bias, the assay used a complete synthetic TCR repertoire to set an amplification baseline. The amplicons were sequenced on the Illumina platform. Concerning the study's data processing: Error correction of the sequences involved clustering with frequency ratios plus a modified nearest-neighbor algorithm, after which the sequences were analyzed in the immunoSEQ Analyzer using IMGT gene definitions. At each rarefaction depth, TCR richness and evenness were averaged across 20 rarefaction repeats, and samples with fewer sequences than that depth were excluded. V, D and J gene relative abundances were compared between groups with Wilcoxon rank sum tests, applying FDR correction. In the blinded duplicates, the intraclass correlation was roughly 96% for TCR richness and averaged about 80% across 66 gene segments. The source is immuneACCESS, and TCRdb retained only in-frame sequences with V and J called. Part of the clones is not carried over; for the studies checked, unresolved V genes explain less than half of this, and the remainder is unexplained. The V and J calls and clone size are taken from that table; D and trimming were inferred from the DNA. The sample's clone listing holds roughly 30,000 clones. The top ten constitute about 3.1% of the sample.

Every participant had a single incident cervical HPV16 infection, and women with prevalent HPV16 infections were excluded. Cervical HPV DNA was detected by MY09/MY11 PCR and genotyped by dot-blot hybridization. Roughly 16 mL of heparinized blood were centrifuged, and the buffy coat was split into aliquots, frozen at -30 degrees C, and then kept at -80 degrees C. Genomic DNA was extracted from buffy coat specimens using QIAGEN kits. The sequence was collected from a woman between 18 and 69 years old with a cervical HPV16 infection that either progressed to CIN3+ or cleared (not recorded which). This chain joins TRBV5-1 to TRBJ2-5, and 8 junctional nucleotides match TRBD2. Source material: blood buffy coat. CDR3 sequence: CASSLGLADRQETQYF. The CDR3 bases that were read are TGCGCCAGCAGCTTAGGACTAGCTGATAGACAAGAGACC.